This TCR beta chain was identified in a study of a mutant IDH1 vaccine in newly diagnosed glioma. Study at large: Vaccination of patients was performed eight times, in weeks 1, 3, 5, 7, 11, 15, 19 and 23. Vaccines were begun 4-6 weeks after radiotherapy alone, or with temozolomide cycles. Regarding the study as a whole: Changes in the top peripheral T cell clonotypes seemingly had no bearing on pseudoprogression.

Germline values: CDR1 MGHDK, CDR2 SYGVNS. V was pared by 7 bases and J by 4 bases, with 8 bases between. This CDR3 region has 12 residues. Noted time point: week 11, during vaccination. The investigators gave 300 ug of mutant IDH1 20-mer peptide in each vaccine dose, together with topical imiquimod. Sequencing used immunoSEQ multiplex PCR; TCRdb keeps in-frame clones, though not all of them. The repertoire holds more than 55,000 clones, with 70% to 85% as singletons. On this clone itself: Its antigen is still unknown.

The chain joins TRBV25-1 to TRBJ1-3; D unresolved. This sequence was found in a man aged 30 to 39 with glioma. The source material was PBMCs, sampled from a glioma patient whose treatment included an IDH1 peptide vaccine. The CDR3, as DNA: TGTGCCAGCACCAAGGACGGAAACACCATATATTTT. Amino acid sequence: CASTKDGNTIYF.